This T cell receptor (beta chain) was captured by sequencing in a study of OX40 agonist ivuxolimab in advanced cancers. In the study overall: Ivuxolimab was an agonistic, fully human IgG2 monoclonal antibody directed against OX40 (CD134), a costimulatory receptor. Intravenous ivuxolimab was administered to patients every 2 weeks at six dose levels: 0.01, 0.1, 0.3, 1.5, 3 and 10 mg/kg. Of the 50 to 55 patients in dose escalation, about 20 had hepatocellular carcinoma, about 15 had melanoma, 9 had renal cell carcinoma and 9 had head and neck cancer. In the dose-escalation cohort, nearly 85% of patients were male, and the mean age was approximately 60 years with a range of about 20 to 79. Patients were allowed to have had prior anti-PD-1, anti-PD-L1 or anti-CTLA-4 therapy, and roughly two fifths of the dose-escalation patients had been treated with checkpoint inhibitors. Partial responses occurred in three dose-escalation patients: two with cutaneous melanoma and one with hepatocellular carcinoma. Peripheral TCRbeta sequencing aimed to test whether ivuxolimab altered TCR sequence diversity and caused clonal T-cell expansion. The paper reports the monotherapy dose-escalation portion (N of about 54 patients) of the phase I ivuxolimab trial.

What the research found in general, with its limitations: Clonal expansion of both CD4+ and CD8+ blood T cells was observed from baseline to week 6 at doses 0.1 to 3.0 mg/kg. On average, CD8+ T cells showed more expanded clones than CD4+ T cells after ivuxolimab. In partial responders in the 0.1-3.0 mg/kg groups, normalized peripheral clonal expansion was found to be among the lowest, especially among CD8+ T cells. Low levels of normalized T-cell clonal expansion were also seen in some patients who did not respond. Antigen specificity was not determined for the clonally expanded peripheral T cells.

Points on this clone: Its cognate antigen has yet to be identified. Base qualities are missing; no much larger clone stands one base away.

At the junction V is shortened by 3 bases and J by 4 bases; bases outside the gene matches: 4. For CDR1 and CDR2, the germline V gene lists SNHLY and FYNNEI. There are 15 amino acids in the CDR3, from cysteine to phenylalanine inclusive. The sequence is cut down to CDR3 DNA, 45 bases in frame from base 1. The trial excluded patients who had a history of autoimmune disease or were on systemic immunosuppression. Peripheral blood for TCR sequencing was collected from all dose cohorts at baseline, on cycle 4 day 1, and on cycle 7 day 1. The samples were taken from a phase I, first-in-human, multicenter, open-label dose-escalation trial of ivuxolimab. Adults with locally advanced or metastatic melanoma, renal cell carcinoma, hepatocellular carcinoma or head and neck squamous cell carcinoma were enrolled in the trial. Before TCR sequencing, CD4+ and CD8+ T cells were separately sorted from peripheral blood.

To sequence the TCRbeta CDR3 region, genomic DNA was isolated from the sorted cells. The immunoSEQ Assay was used for sequencing of TCRbeta CDR3 regions. TCRdb obtained this table from immuneACCESS and retained in-frame rearrangements with V and J assigned. These tables miss some clones; where compared with another copy, unresolved V genes account for less than half of the shortfall, and the remainder is unexplained. This sample gives about 76,000 clones in total; around 82% of them show up just once. Around 7.5% of the sample is taken by the ten largest. The source material was CD4+ or CD8+ T cells sorted from blood, sampled in a trial of the OX40 agonist ivuxolimab. The receptor was isolated from an adult with an advanced solid tumor such as melanoma, head and neck, liver or kidney cancer. In this chain, TRBV2 is recombined with TRBJ2-2, and 8 bases in between align with TRBD2. The encoded CDR3 is CASSDGGAGTGELFF. The nucleotide sequence reads TGTGCCAGCAGTGACGGGGGGGCCGGCACCGGGGAGCTGTTTTTT.